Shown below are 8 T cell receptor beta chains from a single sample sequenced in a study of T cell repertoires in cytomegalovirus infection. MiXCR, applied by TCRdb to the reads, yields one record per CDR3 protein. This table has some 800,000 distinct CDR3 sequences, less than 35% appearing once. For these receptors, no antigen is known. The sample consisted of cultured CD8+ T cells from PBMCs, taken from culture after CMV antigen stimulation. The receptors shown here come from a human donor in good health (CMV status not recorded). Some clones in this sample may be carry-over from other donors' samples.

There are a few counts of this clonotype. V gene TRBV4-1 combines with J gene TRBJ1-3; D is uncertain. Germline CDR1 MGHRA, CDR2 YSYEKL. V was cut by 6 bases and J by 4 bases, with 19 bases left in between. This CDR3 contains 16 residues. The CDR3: CASSQRSPGPGNTIYF. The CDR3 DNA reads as TGCGCCAGCAGTCAAAGGAGCCCGGGCCCCGGAAACACCATATATTTT.

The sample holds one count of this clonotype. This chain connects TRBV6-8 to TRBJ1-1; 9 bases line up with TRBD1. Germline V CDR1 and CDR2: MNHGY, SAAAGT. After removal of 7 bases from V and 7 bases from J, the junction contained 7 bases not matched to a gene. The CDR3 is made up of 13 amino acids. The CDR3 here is CASITGDRDEAFF. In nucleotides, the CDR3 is TGTGCCAGCATCACGGGGGACAGGGATGAAGCTTTCTTT.

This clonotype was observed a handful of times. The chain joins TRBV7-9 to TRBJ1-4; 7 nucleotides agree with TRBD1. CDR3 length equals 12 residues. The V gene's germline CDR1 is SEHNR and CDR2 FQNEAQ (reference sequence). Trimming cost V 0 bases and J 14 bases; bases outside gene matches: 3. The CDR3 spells CASSLAGRGLFF. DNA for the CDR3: TGTGCCAGCAGCTTAGCGGGCAGGGGGCTGTTTTTT.

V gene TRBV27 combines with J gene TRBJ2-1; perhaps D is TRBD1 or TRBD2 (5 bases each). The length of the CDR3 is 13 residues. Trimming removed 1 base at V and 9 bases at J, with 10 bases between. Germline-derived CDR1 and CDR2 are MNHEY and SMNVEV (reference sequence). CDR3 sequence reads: CASSLLGDVEQFF. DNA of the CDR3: TGTGCCAGCAGTTTATTGGGGGATGTTGAGCAGTTCTTC.

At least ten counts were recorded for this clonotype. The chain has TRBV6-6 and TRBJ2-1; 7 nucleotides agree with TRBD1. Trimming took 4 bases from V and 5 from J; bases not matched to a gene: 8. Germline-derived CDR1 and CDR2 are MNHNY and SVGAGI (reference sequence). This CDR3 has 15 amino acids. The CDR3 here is CASSSERGLNNEQFF. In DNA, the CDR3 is TGTGCCAGCAGTTCCGAAAGGGGGCTCAACAATGAGCAGTTCTTC.

The CDR3, as DNA: TGTGCCAGCAGTGCTTACACAGGGATTGGCAATCAGCCCCAGCATTTT. It yields the protein CASSAYTGIGNQPQHF. The chain links TRBV6-1 to TRBJ1-5; D possibly corresponds to TRBD1 (6 bases). Germline V gene lookup returns CDR1 MNHNS and CDR2 SASEGT. The V and J ends lost 4 bases and 2 bases respectively, with 15 bases between them. The CDR3 length is 16 residues.

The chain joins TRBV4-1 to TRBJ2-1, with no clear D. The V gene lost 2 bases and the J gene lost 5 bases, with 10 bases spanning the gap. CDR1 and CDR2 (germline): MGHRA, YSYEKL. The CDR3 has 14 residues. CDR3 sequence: CASSQRVGNNEQFF. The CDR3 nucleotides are TGCGCCAGCAGCCAAAGGGTTGGAAACAATGAGCAGTTCTTC.

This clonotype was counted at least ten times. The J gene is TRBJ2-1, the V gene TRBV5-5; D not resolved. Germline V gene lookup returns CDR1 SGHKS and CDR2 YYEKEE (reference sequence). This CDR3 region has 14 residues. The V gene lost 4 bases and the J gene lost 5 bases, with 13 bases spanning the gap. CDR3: CASSLVPYHNEQFF. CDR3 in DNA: TGTGCCAGCAGCCTAGTGCCCTACCACAATGAGCAGTTCTTC.